The 8 T cell receptor beta chains reported below all come from one sample, sequenced in a study of cytomegalovirus exposure and HLA in healthy donors (dated by TCRdb to 2016 to 2017). The receptor library was made with the immunoSEQ multiplex PCR assay. This is the immuneACCESS table as TCRdb keeps it, with only in-frame sequences that have V and J called. A part of the clones is gone; compared with another copy, unresolved V genes explain less than half, and the rest is unexplained. Within this sample are about 140,000 clones, with approximately 85% of them counted one time only. The ten biggest clones cover approximately 1.4% of the sample. Sequencing was carried out using PBMCs. These receptors all come from a young woman in good health and CMV-seronegative.

The chain joins TRBV25-1 to TRBJ1-1; D perhaps matches TRBD1 (6 bases). The CDR3 consists of 15 residues. V lost 1 base and J 1 base, leaving 10 bases between the germline ends. In germline, CDR1 is MGHDK, CDR2 SYGVNS. The CDR3 nucleotides read TGTGCCAGCAGTGAATGGGGGGGGCCGAACACTGAAGCTTTCTTT. This codes for CASSEWGGPNTEAFF. The complete variable domain, with remaining parts taken from reference TRBV25-1 and TRBJ1-1, reads EADIYQTPRYLVIGTGKKITLECSQTMGHDKMYWYQQDPGMELHLIHYSYGVNSTEKGDLSSESTVSRIRTEHFPLTLESARPSHTSQYLCASSEWGGPNTEAFFGQGTRLTVV.

A few counts support this clone. This chain links TRBV9 with TRBJ1-5; D gene ambiguous. V was trimmed by 7 bases and J by 0 bases, leaving 20 bases between them. Germline V CDR1 and CDR2: SGDLS, YYNGEE. CDR3 length: 17 amino acids. CDR3 in DNA: TGTGCCAGCGGCCTGAAAAAGGAGCCGTATAGCAATCAGCCCCAGCATTTT. This encodes CASGLKKEPYSNQPQHF.

The chain is built from TRBV6-5 and TRBJ1-2, with a tentative D call TRBD1 (6 bases). The V and J ends lost 7 bases and 4 bases respectively, with 13 bases between them. CDR1 and CDR2 (germline): MNHEY, SVGAGI. The CDR3 consists of 13 residues. DNA for the CDR3: TGTGCCAGCAAACCCCGACAGGTCTATGGCTACACCTTC. Translation: CASKPRQVYGYTF.

This chain links TRBV28 with TRBJ1-1, with D perhaps matching TRBD1 (5 bases). V lost 3 bases to trimming and J lost 3 bases, with 8 bases between them. CDR1 is MDHEN and CDR2 is SYDVKM in the germline V gene. The CDR3 is 13 residues long. The CDR3 here is CASSFEGDTEAFF. CDR3 sequence (DNA): TGTGCCAGCAGTTTTGAAGGGGACACTGAAGCTTTCTTT.

The V gene is TRBV5-1, the J gene TRBJ1-1, with TRBD1 identical over 8 bases. V was pared by 2 bases and J by 3 bases, with 12 bases of the junction left unmatched. The CDR3 has 17 residues. Germline values: CDR1 SGHRS, CDR2 YFSETQ. The CDR3 nucleotides are TGCGCCAGCAGCTTAGTGGCAGGGGGCGCGGGTGACACTGAAGCTTTCTTT. Its protein product is CASSLVAGGAGDTEAFF. Looking up the rest from reference TRBV5-1 and TRBJ1-1 gives the full variable domain: KAGVTQTPRYLIKTRGQQVTLSCSPISGHRSVSWYQQTPGQGLQFLFEYFSETQRNKGNFPGRFSGRQFSNSRSEMNVSTLELGDSALYLCASSLVAGGAGDTEAFFGQGTRLTVV.

The chain uses TRBV5-1 and TRBJ1-1; no clear D gene. Trimming shortened V by 0 bases and J by 1 base, and 10 bases separated the two germline ends. Germline-derived CDR1 and CDR2 are SGHRS and YFSETQ. The CDR3 is 15 amino acids. The CDR3 DNA sequence: TGCGCCAGCAGCTTGGACGGGAATTGGAACACTGAAGCTTTCTTT. Protein product: CASSLDGNWNTEAFF.

This chain joins TRBV2 and TRBJ1-1; D perhaps matches TRBD1 (6 bases). The length of the CDR3 is 12 residues. Trimming took off 6 bases at V and 4 bases at J, with 9 bases between the two ends. Germline V lookup: CDR1 SNHLY, CDR2 FYNNEI. The DNA of the CDR3 is TGTGCCAGCAGGAGAGGGGGCACTGAAGCTTTCTTT. Residues: CASRRGGTEAFF. The full variable domain, in which reference TRBV2 and TRBJ1-1 provide the parts outside the CDR3, is EPEVTQTPSHQVTQMGQEVILRCVPISNHLYFYWYRQILGQKVEFLVSFYNNEISEKSEIFDDQFSVERPDGSNFTLKIRSTKLEDSAMYFCASRRGGTEAFFGQGTRLTVV.

Only a few counts were recorded for this clone. The V and J genes are TRBV5-4 and TRBJ1-3; 9 nucleotides align to TRBD1. V dropped 4 bases and J dropped 8; count of bases not matched to a gene: 4. This CDR3 has 13 amino acids. From germline, CDR1 is SGHNT and CDR2 YYREEE (reference sequence). CDR3 residues: CASSRDREDTIYF. The CDR3 bases are TGTGCCAGCAGCCGGGACAGGGAAGACACCATATATTTT.